The 20 T cell receptor beta chains below come from one sample, sequenced in a study of blood T cell repertoires in COVID-19. Repertoires were generated with immunoSEQ multiplex PCR, while TCRdb's copy carries only in-frame clones and drops some. The table has nearly 350,000 clones, more than 75% seen once; the top ten hold more than 0.8%. Sequencing input: PBMCs or T cells enriched from blood (not recorded which). The receptor source for this set is a woman aged 25-40 years who had recovered from COVID-19.

The chain uses TRBV28 and TRBJ2-7; TRBD1 is a possible D gene (6 bases). The length of the CDR3 is 14 residues. V was clipped by 4 bases and J by 3 bases, with 13 bases between them. Germline loops: CDR1 MDHEN, CDR2 SYDVKM. CDR3: CASSSTGLLYEQYF. DNA for the CDR3: TGTGCCAGCAGTTCTACAGGGCTCCTCTACGAGCAGTACTTC.

The chain links TRBV10-3 to TRBJ2-1; the D is unclear. CDR1 and CDR2 from the germline V gene are ENHRY and SYGVKD. The CDR3 covers 15 residues. V was cut by 5 bases and J by 4 bases, with 15 bases left in between. The CDR3 loop reads CAISPSNILYNEQFF. Here the CDR3 DNA reads TGTGCCATCAGTCCAAGTAACATCCTTTACAATGAGCAGTTCTTC.

This sequence joins TRBV14 and TRBJ2-5, with 8 bases identical to TRBD2. The trim removed 5 bases at V and 2 bases at J, leaving 7 bases unmatched. Germline V gene lookup returns CDR1 SGHDN and CDR2 FVKESK. This CDR3 is built from 15 residues. CDR3 region: CASSSMRGAQETQYF. As DNA, the CDR3 is TGTGCCAGCAGCTCCATGCGGGGGGCTCAAGAGACCCAGTACTTC.

The CDR3 nucleotides read TGTGCCAGCAGTGCCGGGACAGGGATGCGGGAATCTGATCAGCCCCAGCATTTT. This translates into CASSAGTGMRESDQPQHF. The chain is built from TRBV25-1 and TRBJ1-5; 9 bases are a match to TRBD1. V shed 4 bases and J 5 bases; nucleotides not matched to a gene: 15. Germline values: CDR1 MGHDK, CDR2 SYGVNS. This CDR3 has 18 amino acids.

The CDR3 loop reads CASRSSARETQYF. The CDR3 nucleotides read TGTGCCAGCAGGAGCTCCGCCCGGGAGACCCAGTACTTC. The chain uses TRBV27 and TRBJ2-5; D is uncertain. The ends were cut back, 6 bases at V and 5 bases at J, with 13 bases in the middle. The length of the CDR3 is 13 residues. CDR1 is MNHEY, CDR2 SMNVEV, per germline (reference sequence).

CDR3 sequence reads: CASSYSLSDQPQHF. CDR3 nucleotide sequence: TGTGCCAGCAGTTACTCGTTGTCCGATCAGCCCCAGCATTTT. The gene calls are TRBV6-2 or TRBV6-3 and TRBJ1-5; D unresolved. The CDR3 has 14 amino acids. CDR1 is MNHEY, CDR2 SVGEGT, per germline. Deletions cut 0 bases from V and 5 bases from J, with 8 bases between.

The chain recombines TRBV5-4 with TRBJ1-1, with D unclear. Trimming took 4 bases from V and 1 from J, leaving 11 bases between them. This CDR3 region has 14 residues. Germline V lookup: CDR1 SGHNT, CDR2 YYREEE (reference sequence). The CDR3 nucleotides read TGTGCCAGCAGCCGGTGGGAGAAGAACACTGAAGCTTTCTTT. It is translated as CASSRWEKNTEAFF. The full variable domain, with the rest looked up from reference TRBV5-4 and TRBJ1-1, is ETGVTQSPTHLIKTRGQQVTLRCSSQSGHNTVSWYQQALGQGPQFIFQYYREEENGRGNFPPRFSGLQFPNYSSELNVNALELDDSALYLCASSRWEKNTEAFFGQGTRLTVV.

The chain couples TRBV5-6 to TRBJ2-1; D might be TRBD1 (5 bases). The length of the CDR3 is 14 residues. The germline gives CDR1 SGHDT, CDR2 YYEEEE. Between the trimmed V and J ends, which lost 0 bases and 5 bases, there was a span of 9 bases. DNA for the CDR3: TGTGCCAGCAGCTTGGGGGGCCTTAACAATGAGCAGTTCTTC. As protein: CASSLGGLNNEQFF.

The chain couples TRBV9 to TRBJ2-3, with 9 positions matching TRBD2. From germline, CDR1 is SGDLS and CDR2 YYNGEE. V gave up 0 bases and J gave up 2 bases; unmatched junction bases: 4. The CDR3 has 16 amino acids. The CDR3: CASSVGRGGLTDTQYF. The CDR3 coding sequence is TGTGCCAGCAGCGTAGGGCGGGGGGGCCTCACAGATACGCAGTATTTT.

The chain couples TRBV14 to TRBJ2-3; D not resolved. From germline, CDR1 is SGHDN and CDR2 FVKESK. Trimming removed 1 base from V and 8 bases from J, with 13 bases in between. The length of the CDR3 is 14 residues. CDR3 region: CASSQVGTPGTQYF. The CDR3 coding sequence is TGTGCCAGCAGCCAAGTCGGCACCCCGGGTACGCAGTATTTT.

The rearrangement links TRBV5-1 to TRBJ1-1, with 8 bases fitting TRBD1. After removal of 6 bases from V and 0 bases from J, the junction contained 7 bases not matched to a gene. CDR3 length: 15 residues. Germline CDR1 SGHRS, CDR2 YFSETQ. The CDR3 DNA is TGCGCCAGCAACTTAGGACAGGGCATGAACACTGAAGCTTTCTTT. Its translation is CASNLGQGMNTEAFF.

The chain carries TRBV3-1 (or the pseudogene TRBV3-2) and TRBJ2-5; a weak D match, TRBD2 (7 bases). With 4 bases removed from V and 7 bases from J, the gap between germline ends came to 16 bases. The germline V gene encodes CDR1 LGHDT and CDR2 YNNKEL (reference sequence). This CDR3 region has 14 residues. The CDR3 nucleotides are TGTGCCAGCAGCCGGGGGGGGCCGGCGGGGACCCAGTACTTC. Protein sequence: CASSRGGPAGTQYF.

The chain employs TRBV11-2 and TRBJ2-7; 7 positions match TRBD1. Germline V lookup: CDR1 SGHAT, CDR2 FQNNGV. The ends lost 5 bases at V and 2 bases at J; junction bases unmatched: 9. There are 15 residues in the CDR3. The CDR3 DNA reads as TGTGCCAGCAGCGGCCGGACAGGCGGTCCCTACGAGCAGTACTTC. This translates into CASSGRTGGPYEQYF.

The J gene is TRBJ2-7, the V gene TRBV25-1; D possibly corresponds to TRBD1 (6 bases). The V end was cut by 6 bases, the J end by 1 base, with 16 bases between. CDR1 and CDR2 (germline): MGHDK, SYGVNS. The CDR3 spans 15 residues. DNA for the CDR3: TGTGCCAGCAGCCTCCGTGGACAGCCTTCCTACGAGCAGTACTTC. Its protein product is CASSLRGQPSYEQYF.

The chain uses TRBV7-8 and TRBJ2-7; TRBD1 matches at 9 bases. The CDR3 extends over 14 amino acids. Germline trimming cut 3 bases from V and 4 bases from J; bases unmatched to any gene: 4. Germline V CDR1 and CDR2: SGHVS, FQNEAQ. CDR3 DNA sequence: TGTGCCAGCAGCTTCGGGACAGGGTCGTACGAGCAGTACTTC. This codes for CASSFGTGSYEQYF.

The CDR3 loop is CASASSYSPLHF. For the CDR3, the DNA is TGTGCCAGCGCCTCGAGCTATTCACCCCTCCACTTT. The chain links TRBV12-3 or TRBV12-4 to TRBJ1-6; no clear D gene. V lost 8 bases and J lost 8, with 10 bases in between. This CDR3 contains 12 residues.

This rearrangement joins TRBV5-6 to TRBJ2-7; D is perhaps TRBD2 (6 bases). V lost 2 bases, J lost 3 bases, and 15 bases lay in between. The CDR3 extends over 15 amino acids. Germline assignment: CDR1 SGHDT and CDR2 YYEEEE. The CDR3 nucleotides read TGTGCCAGCAGCTTACGTGTTGGGACTTTCTACGAGCAGTACTTC. Its translation: CASSLRVGTFYEQYF.

The genes are TRBV20-1 and TRBJ2-7, with 9 bases matching TRBD1. Germline loops: CDR1 DFQATT, CDR2 SNEGSKA (reference sequence). The CDR3 loop spans 11 amino acids. V shed 7 bases, J shed 6 bases, and the junction held 4 bases outside the gene matches. The CDR3, as DNA: TGCAGTGGGGGACAGGGAGCCGAGCAGTACTTC. Translating it yields CSGGQGAEQYF.

The chain recombines TRBV28 with TRBJ1-2; TRBD1 matches 10 bases. CDR1 and CDR2 from the germline V gene are MDHEN and SYDVKM. Unmatched junction bases numbered 10, after V lost 4 bases and J lost 8 bases. This CDR3 comprises 15 residues. The CDR3, as DNA: TGTGCCAGCAGTTCCTACTCTGGGACAGGGGACGGCTACACCTTC. As protein: CASSSYSGTGDGYTF.

The chain joins TRBV9 to TRBJ1-1, with TRBD1 matching over 7 bases. Germline-derived CDR1 and CDR2 are SGDLS and YYNGEE. The CDR3 is 15 residues long. The V segment lost 4 bases and the J segment 4 bases; nucleotides outside the gene matches: 10. This CDR3 is CASSTAGTEGTEAFF. DNA for the CDR3: TGTGCCAGCAGCACAGCCGGGACAGAGGGCACTGAAGCTTTCTTT.